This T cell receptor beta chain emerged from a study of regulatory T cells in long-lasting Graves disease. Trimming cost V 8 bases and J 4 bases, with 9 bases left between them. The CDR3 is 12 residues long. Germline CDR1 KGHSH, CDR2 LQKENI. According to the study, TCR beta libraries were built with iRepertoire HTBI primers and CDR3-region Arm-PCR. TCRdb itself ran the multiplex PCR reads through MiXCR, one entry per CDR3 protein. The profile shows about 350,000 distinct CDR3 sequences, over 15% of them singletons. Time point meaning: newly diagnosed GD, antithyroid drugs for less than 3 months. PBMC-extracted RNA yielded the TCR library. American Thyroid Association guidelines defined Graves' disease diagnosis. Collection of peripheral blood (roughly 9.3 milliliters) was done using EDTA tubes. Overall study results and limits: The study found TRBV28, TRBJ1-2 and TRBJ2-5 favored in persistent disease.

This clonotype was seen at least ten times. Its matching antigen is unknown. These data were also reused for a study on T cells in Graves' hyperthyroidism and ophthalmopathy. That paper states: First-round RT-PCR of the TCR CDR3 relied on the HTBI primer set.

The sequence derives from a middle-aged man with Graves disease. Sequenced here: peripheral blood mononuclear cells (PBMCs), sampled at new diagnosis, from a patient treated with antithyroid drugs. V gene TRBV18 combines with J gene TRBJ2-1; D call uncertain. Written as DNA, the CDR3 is TGTGCCAGCAGCCCGGGTTACAATGAGCAGTTCTTC. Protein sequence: CASSPGYNEQFF.